The clone carrying this T cell receptor beta chain has only a few counts. The data are from a study of blood T cell repertoires in COVID-19. Overall study: From the United States, Italy and Spain came samples of acute and convalescent COVID-19. In each case, the material was cDNA or gDNA derived from T cells, B-cell-depleted T cells, or PBMCs.

In the original processing: From reference gene primer amplification, estimates of nucleated cell counts were derived. Libraries were prepared by immunoSEQ multiplex PCR; TCRdb keeps only in-frame clonotypes and omits some of them. The D gene and trimming were derived from the DNA, and the V and J assignments and clone size from that table. The sample has about 250,000 clones; about 90% are singletons. Germline loops: CDR1 MDHEN, CDR2 SYDVKM. The V and J ends lost 10 bases and 4 bases, in that order; junction bases with no gene match: 11. The CDR3 covers 14 residues. Sequenced sample: peripheral blood. The clonotype comes from a man between 18 and 29 years old with active or convalescent COVID-19. The chain uses TRBV28 and TRBJ2-7, with TRBD1 identical over 9 bases. The CDR3 DNA reads as TGTGCCACCCAGACCGGGACAGGGTATTACGAGCAGTACTTC. Its translation: CATQTGTGYYEQYF.